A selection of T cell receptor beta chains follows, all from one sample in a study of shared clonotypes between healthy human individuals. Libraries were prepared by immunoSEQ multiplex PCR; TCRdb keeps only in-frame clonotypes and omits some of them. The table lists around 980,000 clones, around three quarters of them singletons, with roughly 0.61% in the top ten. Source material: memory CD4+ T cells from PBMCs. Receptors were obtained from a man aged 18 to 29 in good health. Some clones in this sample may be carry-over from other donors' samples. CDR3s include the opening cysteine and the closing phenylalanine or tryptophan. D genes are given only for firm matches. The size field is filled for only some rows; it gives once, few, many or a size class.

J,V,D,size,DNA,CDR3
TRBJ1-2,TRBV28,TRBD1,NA,TGTGCCAGCAGTCCTACCCGGGACAGCTATGGCTACACCTTC,CASSPTRDSYGYTF
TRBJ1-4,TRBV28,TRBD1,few,TGTGCCAGCAGTCCCGGGACAGGGTCTAATGAAAAACTGTTTTTT,CASSPGTGSNEKLFF
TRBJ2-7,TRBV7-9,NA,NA,TGTGCCAGCAGCAGTAGCGGTAACTCCTACGAGCAGTACTTC,CASSSSGNSYEQYF
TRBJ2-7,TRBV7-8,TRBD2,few,TGTGCCAGCAGCTCAGGAGGCGGGGGCTACGAGCAGTACTTC,CASSSGGGGYEQYF
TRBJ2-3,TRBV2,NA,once,TGTGCCAGCAGTGTCTACGGAACTAGCACAGATACGCAGTATTTT,CASSVYGTSTDTQYF
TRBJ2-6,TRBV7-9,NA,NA,TGTGCCAGCAGCCTGCGACAGGATGTCCTGACTTTC,CASSLRQDVLTF
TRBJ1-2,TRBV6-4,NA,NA,TGTGCCAGCAGTGAACAGAACTATGGCTACACCTTC,CASSEQNYGYTF
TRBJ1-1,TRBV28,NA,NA,TGTGCCAGCAGTTTAATAAGGGGGGGGCGCGAAGCTTTCTTT,CASSLIRGGREAFF
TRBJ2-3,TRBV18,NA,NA,TGTGCCAGCTCACCTCTTAGGGTAGATACGCAGTATTTT,CASSPLRVDTQYF
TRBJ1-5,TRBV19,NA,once,TGTGCCAGTAGTATGGCAATGGGTCGTGGGCAGCCCCAGCATTTT,CASSMAMGRGQPQHF
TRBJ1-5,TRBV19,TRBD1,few,TGTGCCAGTAGTATAGTGGGACAGGGTAGGGGAAGCAATCAGCCCCAGCATTTT,CASSIVGQGRGSNQPQHF
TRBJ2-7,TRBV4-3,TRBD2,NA,TGCGCCAGCAGCCAGGCCCGGACTAGTCGCGAGCAGTACTTC,CASSQARTSREQYF
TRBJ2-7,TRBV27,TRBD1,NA,TGTGCCAGCAGTTTCAACCGCCGGGACAGGGGCTACTTC,CASSFNRRDRGYF
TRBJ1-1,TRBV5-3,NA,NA,TGTGCCAGAAGCTTGGGTGGCAGACTCGAAGCTTTCTTT,CARSLGGRLEAFF
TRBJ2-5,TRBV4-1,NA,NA,TGCGCCAGCAGCCCGCCCGGACGGACCCAAGAGACCCAGTACTTC,CASSPPGRTQETQYF
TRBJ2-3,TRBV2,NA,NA,TGTGCCAGCAGTCCTGAAATTAGCGGAAAAGATACGCAGTATTTT,CASSPEISGKDTQYF
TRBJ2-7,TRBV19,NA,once,TGTGCCAGTAGTGCTCACGGTCAGACCTACGAGCAGTACTTC,CASSAHGQTYEQYF
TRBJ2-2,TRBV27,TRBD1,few,TGTGCCAGCAGACGGACAGGGATGAGCACCGGGGAGCTGTTTTTT,CASRRTGMSTGELFF
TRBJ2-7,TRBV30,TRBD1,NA,TGTGCCTGGAGTGCCAAAATCGGACAGGGGATCTACGAGCAGTACTTC,CAWSAKIGQGIYEQYF
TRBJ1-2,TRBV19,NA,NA,TGTGCCGCCCGAGTTAACTATGGCTACACCTTC,CAARVNYGYTF
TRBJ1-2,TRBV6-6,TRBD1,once,TGTGCCAGCAGTTACGGCAGGGGGTTCTTTGGCTACACCTTC,CASSYGRGFFGYTF
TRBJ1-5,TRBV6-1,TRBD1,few,TGTGCCAGCAGGATAGGACAGGGCGGTCAGCCCCAGCATTTT,CASRIGQGGQPQHF
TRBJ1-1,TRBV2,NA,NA,TGTGCCAGCAGTGGACATTTCACTGAAGCTTTCTTT,CASSGHFTEAFF
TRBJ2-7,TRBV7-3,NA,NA,TGTGCCAGCAGCTTGGCAGCAACCTACGAGCAGTACTTC,CASSLAATYEQYF
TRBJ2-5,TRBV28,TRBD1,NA,TGTGCCAGCAGGAGCGCCGGGACAGGGGTGGAAGAGACCCAGTACTTC,CASRSAGTGVEETQYF
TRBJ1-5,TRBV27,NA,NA,TGTGCCAGCAGTTTCAGATATAGCAATCAGCCCCAGCATTTT,CASSFRYSNQPQHF
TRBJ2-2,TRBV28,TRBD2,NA,TGTGCCAGCAGATGGGTAGAGGGACTAGCGGGAGGGAGGCGCACCGGGGAGCTGTTTTTT,CASRWVEGLAGGRRTGELFF
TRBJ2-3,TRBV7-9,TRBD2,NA,TGTGCCAGCAGCCTTAGACTAGCGGGAGCTCTAGATACGCAGTATTTT,CASSLRLAGALDTQYF
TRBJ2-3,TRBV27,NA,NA,TGTGCCAGCAGTTTGAGAATGAGGGACGGCACAGATACGCAGTATTTT,CASSLRMRDGTDTQYF
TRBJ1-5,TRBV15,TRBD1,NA,TGTGCCACCAGCGGGGACTATCAGGGGGCGCCCGGTCAGCCCCAGCATTTT,CATSGDYQGAPGQPQHF
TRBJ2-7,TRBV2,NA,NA,TGTGCCAGCGCTGAGGACTACTCCTACGAGCAGTACTTC,CASAEDYSYEQYF
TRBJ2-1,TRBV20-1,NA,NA,TGCAGTGCTTACAGGGGGGGTTCGGAGTTCTTC,CSAYRGGSEFF
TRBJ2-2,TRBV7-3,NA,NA,TGTGCCAGCAGCTTAGTAGGGGAGCTGTTTTTT,CASSLVGELFF
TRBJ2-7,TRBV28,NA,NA,TGTGCCAGCACCCTCTCGCGAATAGCCAACGAGCAGTACTTC,CASTLSRIANEQYF
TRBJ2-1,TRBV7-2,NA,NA,TGTGCCAGCAGCTTAGCTCGGGACAATGAGCAGTTCTTC,CASSLARDNEQFF
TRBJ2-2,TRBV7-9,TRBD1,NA,TGTGCCACCTCGGACAGGGCGAACACCGGGGAGCTGTTTTTT,CATSDRANTGELFF
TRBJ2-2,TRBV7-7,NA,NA,TGTGCCAGCAGCTTACGCACCATCACGAACACCGGGGAGCTGTTTTTT,CASSLRTITNTGELFF
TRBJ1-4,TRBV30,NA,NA,TGTGCCTGGAATAGGGACATTAGGGAAAAACTGTTTTTT,CAWNRDIREKLFF
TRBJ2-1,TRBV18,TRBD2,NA,TGTGCCAGCTCACCACCCAGCGGGAGGGCCAATGAGCAGTTCTTC,CASSPPSGRANEQFF
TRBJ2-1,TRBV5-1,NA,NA,TGCGCCAGCAGCTTCGACTCCTACAATGAGCAGTTCTTC,CASSFDSYNEQFF
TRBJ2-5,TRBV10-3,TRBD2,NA,TGTGCCATCAGCCCGGGACTAGGGGGGGAGACCCAGTACTTC,CAISPGLGGETQYF
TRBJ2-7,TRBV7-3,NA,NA,TGTGCCAGCAGCCCCCGAGGAGGGATGGCCTACGAGCAGTACTTC,CASSPRGGMAYEQYF
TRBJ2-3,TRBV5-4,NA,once,TGTGCCAGCAGCTTGGGCCCAGGGGCGAGCACAGATACGCAGTATTTT,CASSLGPGASTDTQYF
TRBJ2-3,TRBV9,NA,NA,TGTGCCAGCAGCGTTATGGGGGGATCAGATACGCAGTATTTT,CASSVMGGSDTQYF
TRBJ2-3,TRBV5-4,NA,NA,TGTGCCAGCGGGGAGGACAGACACACAGATACGCAGTATTTT,CASGEDRHTDTQYF
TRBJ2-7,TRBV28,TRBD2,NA,TGTGCCAGCAGTACCATAGCGGGATACGAGCAGTACTTC,CASSTIAGYEQYF
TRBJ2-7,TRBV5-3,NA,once,TGTGCCAGAAGCTTGAAGGACTCGACCTACGAGCAGTACTTC,CARSLKDSTYEQYF
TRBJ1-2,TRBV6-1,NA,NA,TGTGCCAGCACCAAAGGGGGGGATAACTATGGCTACACCTTC,CASTKGGDNYGYTF
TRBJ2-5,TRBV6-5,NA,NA,TGTGCCAGCAGTTACGGGGGCTTAGAGACCCAGTACTTC,CASSYGGLETQYF
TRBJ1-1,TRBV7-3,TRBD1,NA,TGTGCCAGCAGTCAGGACAGGGTGAGCACTGAAGCTTTCTTT,CASSQDRVSTEAFF
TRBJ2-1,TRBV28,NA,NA,TGTGCCAGCAGTCTAGCCGGAGATGAGCAGTTCTTC,CASSLAGDEQFF
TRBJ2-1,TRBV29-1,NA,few,TGCAGCGAGGTCATAGGGCAGTTCTTC,CSEVIGQFF
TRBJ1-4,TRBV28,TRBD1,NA,TGTGCCAGCAGTGCGACAGGGGCTGTCAATGAAAAACTGTTTTTT,CASSATGAVNEKLFF
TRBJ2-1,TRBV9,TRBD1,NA,TGTGCCAGCAGCGCCTCACCGGGACAGTTCACGTTCTTC,CASSASPGQFTFF
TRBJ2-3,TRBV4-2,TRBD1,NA,TGTGCCAGCGGACGGACAGGGGGAGATACGCAGTATTTT,CASGRTGGDTQYF
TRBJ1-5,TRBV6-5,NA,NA,TGTGCCAGCAGTTACCTCACAGGGTTTAGTCAGCCCCAGCATTTT,CASSYLTGFSQPQHF
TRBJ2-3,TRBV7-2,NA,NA,TGTGCCAGCAGCTTAGGGCTACTAGCTCACGCTAGCGCAGATACGCAGTATTTT,CASSLGLLAHASADTQYF